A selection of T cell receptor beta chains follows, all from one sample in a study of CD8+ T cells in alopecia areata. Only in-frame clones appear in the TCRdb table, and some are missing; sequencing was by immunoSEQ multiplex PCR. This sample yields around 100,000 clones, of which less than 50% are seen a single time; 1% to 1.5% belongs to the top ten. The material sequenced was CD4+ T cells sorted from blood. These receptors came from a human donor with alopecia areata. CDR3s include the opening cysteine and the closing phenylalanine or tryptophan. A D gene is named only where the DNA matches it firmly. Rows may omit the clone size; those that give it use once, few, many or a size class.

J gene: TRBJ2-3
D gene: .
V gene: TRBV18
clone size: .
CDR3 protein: CASSPIVGRHVSTDTQYF
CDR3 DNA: TGTGCCAGCTCACCAATCGTCGGACGGCACGTAAGCACAGATACGCAGTATTTT

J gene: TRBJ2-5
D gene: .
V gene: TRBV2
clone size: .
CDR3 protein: CASTRTAETQYF
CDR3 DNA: TGTGCCAGCACCCGGACAGCAGAGACCCAGTACTTC

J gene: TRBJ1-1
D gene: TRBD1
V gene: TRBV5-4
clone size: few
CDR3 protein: CASSFGTGDTEAFF
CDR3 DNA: TGTGCCAGCAGCTTTGGGACAGGGGACACTGAAGCTTTCTTT

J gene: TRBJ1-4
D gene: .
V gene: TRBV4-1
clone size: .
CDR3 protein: CASSQDYLGRKLFF
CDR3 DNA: TGCGCCAGCAGCCAAGATTATCTGGGTCGGAAACTGTTTTTT

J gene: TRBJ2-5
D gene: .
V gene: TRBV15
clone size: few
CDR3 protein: CATSRLDAKETQYF
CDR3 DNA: TGTGCCACCAGCAGATTGGATGCGAAGGAGACCCAGTACTTC

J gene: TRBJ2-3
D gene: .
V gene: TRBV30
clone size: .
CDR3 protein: CAWTVRDVGQYF
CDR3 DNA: TGTGCCTGGACCGTACGGGACGTCGGGCAGTATTTT

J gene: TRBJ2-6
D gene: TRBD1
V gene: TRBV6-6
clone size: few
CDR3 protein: CASRFQGAGANVLTF
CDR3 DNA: TGTGCCAGCAGATTCCAGGGGGCTGGGGCCAACGTCCTGACTTTC

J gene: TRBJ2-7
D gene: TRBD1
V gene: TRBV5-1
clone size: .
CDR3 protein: CASSEKRGGNYEQYF
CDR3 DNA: TGCGCCAGCAGCGAGAAGAGAGGGGGCAACTACGAGCAGTACTTC

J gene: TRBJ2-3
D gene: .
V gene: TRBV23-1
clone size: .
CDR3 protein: CASSHYQIGTDTQYF
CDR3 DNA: TGCGCCAGCAGTCATTATCAGATAGGGACAGATACGCAGTATTTT

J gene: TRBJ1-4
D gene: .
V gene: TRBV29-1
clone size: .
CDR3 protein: CSVRSQGDEKLFF
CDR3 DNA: TGCAGCGTTCGATCCCAGGGCGATGAAAAACTGTTTTTT

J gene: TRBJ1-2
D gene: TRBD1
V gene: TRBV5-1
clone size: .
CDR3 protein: CASTADRGLGYGYTF
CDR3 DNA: TGCGCCAGCACCGCTGACAGGGGGCTTGGCTATGGCTACACCTTC

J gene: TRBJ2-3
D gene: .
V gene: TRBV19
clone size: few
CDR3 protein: CASSKDTDTQYF
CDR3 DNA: TGTGCCAGTAGTAAGGACACAGATACGCAGTATTTT

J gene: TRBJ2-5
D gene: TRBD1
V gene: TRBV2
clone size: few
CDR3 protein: CASTGQAYQETQYF
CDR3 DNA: TGTGCCAGCACGGGACAGGCGTACCAAGAGACCCAGTACTTC

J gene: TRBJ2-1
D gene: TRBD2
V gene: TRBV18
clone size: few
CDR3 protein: CASSQLASSYNEQFF
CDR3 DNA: TGTGCCAGCTCACAACTAGCGAGTTCCTACAATGAGCAGTTCTTC

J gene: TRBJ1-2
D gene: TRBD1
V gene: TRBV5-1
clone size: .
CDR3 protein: CASSERQGDYTF
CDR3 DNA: TGCGCCAGCAGCGAGAGGCAGGGGGACTACACCTTC

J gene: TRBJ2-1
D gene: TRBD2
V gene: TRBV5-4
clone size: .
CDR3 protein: CASSPQKKTSGGNEQFF
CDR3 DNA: TGTGCCAGCAGCCCTCAGAAAAAGACTAGCGGGGGGAATGAGCAGTTCTTC

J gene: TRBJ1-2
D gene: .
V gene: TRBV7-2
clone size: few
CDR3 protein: CASSLAPVRAYGYTF
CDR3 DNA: TGTGCCAGCAGCTTAGCGCCTGTCCGGGCTTATGGCTACACCTTC

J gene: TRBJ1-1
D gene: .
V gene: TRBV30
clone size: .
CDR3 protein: CAWSTTGRAPVGGFF
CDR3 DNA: TGTGCCTGGAGTACGACGGGACGTGCGCCGGTCGGAGGATTCTTT

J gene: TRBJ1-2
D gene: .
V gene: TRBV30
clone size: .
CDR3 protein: CACVTGWDYGYTF
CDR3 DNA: TGTGCCTGTGTCACAGGGTGGGACTATGGCTACACCTTC

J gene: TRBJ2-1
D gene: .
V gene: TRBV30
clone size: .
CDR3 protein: CAWSGPGRRYNEQFF
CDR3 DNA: TGTGCCTGGAGTGGTCCGGGACGGCGCTACAATGAGCAGTTCTTC

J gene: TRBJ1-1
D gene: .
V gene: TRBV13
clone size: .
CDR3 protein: CASSSMFRENTEAFF
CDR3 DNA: TGTGCCAGCAGCTCCATGTTTCGAGAAAACACTGAAGCTTTCTTT

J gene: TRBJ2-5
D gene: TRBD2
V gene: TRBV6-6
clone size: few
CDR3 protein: CASSYSRELAQETQYF
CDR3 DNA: TGTGCCAGCAGTTACTCGCGGGAGTTGGCCCAAGAGACCCAGTACTTC

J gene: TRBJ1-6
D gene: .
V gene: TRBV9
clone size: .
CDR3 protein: CASSSQEGRDSPLHF
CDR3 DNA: TGTGCCAGCAGCTCCCAAGAAGGGAGGGACTCACCCCTCCACTTT

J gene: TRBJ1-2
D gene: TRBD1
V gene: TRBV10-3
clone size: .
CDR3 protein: CAISSRQGYTF
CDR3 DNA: TGTGCCATCTCCTCCCGACAGGGATACACCTTC

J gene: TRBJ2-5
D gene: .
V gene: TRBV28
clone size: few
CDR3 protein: CASSAGTFQETQYF
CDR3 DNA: TGTGCCAGCAGTGCCGGGACCTTCCAAGAGACCCAGTACTTC

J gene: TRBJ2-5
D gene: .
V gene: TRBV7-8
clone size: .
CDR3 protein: CANAEEVGETQYF
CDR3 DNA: TGTGCCAACGCCGAAGAGGTAGGAGAGACCCAGTACTTC

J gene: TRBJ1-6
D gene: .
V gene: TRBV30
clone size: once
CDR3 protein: CAWSKVMAGNSPLHF
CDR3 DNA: TGTGCCTGGAGTAAAGTTATGGCGGGGAATTCACCCCTCCACTTT

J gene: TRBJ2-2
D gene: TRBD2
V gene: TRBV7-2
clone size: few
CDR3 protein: CASSPVGGGLTGELFF
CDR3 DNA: TGTGCCAGCAGCCCAGTTGGGGGGGGTCTAACCGGGGAGCTGTTTTTT

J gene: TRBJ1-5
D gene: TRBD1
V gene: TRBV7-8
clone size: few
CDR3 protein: CASSARQGDWNQPQHF
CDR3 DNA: TGTGCCAGCAGCGCCCGACAGGGTGATTGGAATCAGCCCCAGCATTTT

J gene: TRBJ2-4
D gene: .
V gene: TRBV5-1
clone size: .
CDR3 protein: CASSPETAKNIQYF
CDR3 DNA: TGCGCCAGCAGCCCAGAGACAGCCAAAAACATTCAGTACTTC

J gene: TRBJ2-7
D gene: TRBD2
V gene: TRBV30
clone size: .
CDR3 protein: CAWSASGMGEQYF
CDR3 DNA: TGTGCCTGGAGCGCTAGCGGGATGGGGGAGCAGTACTTC

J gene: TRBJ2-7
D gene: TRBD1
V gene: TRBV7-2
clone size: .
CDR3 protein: CASSPRTGRSSYEQYF
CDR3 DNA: TGTGCCAGCAGCCCAAGGACAGGGCGAAGCTCCTACGAGCAGTACTTC

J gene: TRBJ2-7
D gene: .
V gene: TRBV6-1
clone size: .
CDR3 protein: CASSDRPKSSEQYF
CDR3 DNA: TGTGCCAGCAGTGATAGGCCAAAGAGTTCCGAGCAGTACTTC

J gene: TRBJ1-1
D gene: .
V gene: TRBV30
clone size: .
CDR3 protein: CAWSMWMNTEAFF
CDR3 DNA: TGTGCCTGGAGTATGTGGATGAACACTGAAGCTTTCTTT

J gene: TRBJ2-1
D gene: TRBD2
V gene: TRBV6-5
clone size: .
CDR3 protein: CASSRVAGGNEQFF
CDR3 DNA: TGTGCCAGCAGTCGGGTAGCGGGGGGTAATGAGCAGTTCTTC

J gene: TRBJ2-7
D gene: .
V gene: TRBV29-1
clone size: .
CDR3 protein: CSVEVVGDEQYF
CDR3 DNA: TGCAGCGTTGAAGTGGTAGGGGACGAGCAGTACTTC

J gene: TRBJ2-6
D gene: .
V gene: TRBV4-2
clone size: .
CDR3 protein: CASSLTGGVSGANVLTF
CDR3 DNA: TGTGCCAGCAGCCTTACCGGGGGAGTCTCTGGGGCCAACGTCCTGACTTTC

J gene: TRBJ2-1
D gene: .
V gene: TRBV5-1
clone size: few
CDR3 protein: CASSPGAGPYNEQFF
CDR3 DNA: TGCGCCAGCAGCCCTGGGGCCGGGCCCTACAATGAGCAGTTCTTC

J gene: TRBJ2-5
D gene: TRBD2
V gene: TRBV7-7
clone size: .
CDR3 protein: CASSLAGGRETQYF
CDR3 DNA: TGTGCTAGCAGCTTAGCGGGGGGCCGGGAGACCCAGTACTTC

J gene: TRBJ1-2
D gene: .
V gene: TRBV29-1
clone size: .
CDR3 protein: CSVGRSRDNYGYTF
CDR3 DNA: TGCAGCGTTGGACGGTCCCGGGACAACTATGGCTACACCTTC

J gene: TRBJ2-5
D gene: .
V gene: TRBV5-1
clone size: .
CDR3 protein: CASSLDPGGETQYF
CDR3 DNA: TGCGCCAGCAGCTTGGACCCCGGGGGAGAGACCCAGTACTTC

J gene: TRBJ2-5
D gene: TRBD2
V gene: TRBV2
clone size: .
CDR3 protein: CASSRPSGREWETQYF
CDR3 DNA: TGTGCCAGCAGTCGGCCTAGCGGGAGGGAGTGGGAGACCCAGTACTTC

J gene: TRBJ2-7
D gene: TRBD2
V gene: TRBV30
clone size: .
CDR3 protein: CAWTPGRASYEQYF
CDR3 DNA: TGTGCCTGGACGCCCGGGAGGGCCTCCTACGAGCAGTACTTC

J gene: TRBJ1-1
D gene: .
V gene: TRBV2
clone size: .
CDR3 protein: CASSEEGVRMSEAFF
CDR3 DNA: TGTGCCAGCAGTGAAGAAGGTGTACGAATGTCTGAAGCTTTCTTT

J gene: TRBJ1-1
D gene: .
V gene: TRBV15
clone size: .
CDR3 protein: CATSSERTAEAFF
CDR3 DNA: TGTGCCACCAGCAGTGAAAGGACAGCTGAAGCTTTCTTT

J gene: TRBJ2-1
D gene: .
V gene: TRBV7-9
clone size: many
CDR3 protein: CASSLLSSSYNEQFF
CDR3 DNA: TGTGCCAGCAGCTTACTTAGCAGCTCCTACAATGAGCAGTTCTTC